The clone carrying this T cell receptor beta chain has just one count. This sample was included in a study of control samples from healthy donors and cancer patients. Looked up from germline, CDR1 is SGHNT and CDR2 is YYREEE (reference sequence). CDR3 length: 16 residues. V dropped 0 bases and J dropped 2 bases, with 12 bases sitting between them. Profiled with immunoSEQ multiplex PCR; TCRdb holds only in-frame clones, not every one. This sample has approximately 100,000 clones, with around 90% found just once. Sample: blood. The chain couples TRBV5-4 to TRBJ1-3; D is unclear. The TCR originated in a human donor in good health. The donor label of this sample is uncertain. Written as DNA, the CDR3 is TGTGCCAGCAGCTTGGGCGGGTTGGGTGCTGGAAACACCATATATTTT. It is translated as CASSLGGLGAGNTIYF.